This passage covers 24 T cell receptor beta chains from one sample sequenced in a study of T cells in Graves' hyperthyroidism and ophthalmopathy. RNA transcripts served as the template for amplifying TCR beta CDR3 regions. HTBI primers drove first-round RT-PCR of the TCR CDR3. TCRdb processed the multiplex PCR reads anew with MiXCR; each CDR3 protein has one entry. The table includes roughly 380,000 distinct CDR3 sequences, approximately 18% detected once. The sequenced sample consisted of blood. These receptors all come from a woman in her 40s with Graves' ophthalmopathy.

Ten or more counts support this clonotype. The chain is built from TRBV28 and TRBJ2-5; TRBD1 matches at 9 bases. The V segment lost 5 bases and the J segment 2 bases; nucleotides outside the gene matches: 18. Germline CDR1 MDHEN, CDR2 SYDVKM. This CDR3 has 19 amino acids. The CDR3 DNA sequence: TGTGCCAGCAGTCAACTCACCCTAGCGGACAGGGGTCGGCAAGAGACCCAGTACTTC. Translated: CASSQLTLADRGRQETQYF.

Ten or more counts support this clonotype. The chain couples TRBV4-1 to TRBJ2-7; TRBD2 is a possible D gene (6 bases). Per the germline V gene, CDR1 is MGHRA and CDR2 is YSYEKL. V dropped 0 bases and J dropped 6 bases, with 15 bases sitting between them. This CDR3 contains 15 residues. The CDR3: CASSQEEAGNSEQYF. CDR3 DNA sequence: TGCGCCAGCAGCCAAGAAGAAGCGGGTAACTCCGAGCAGTACTTC.

This clonotype was recorded at least ten times. The rearrangement joins TRBV11-2 to TRBJ1-6; no clear D gene. This CDR3 has 11 amino acids. V was clipped by 4 bases and J by 5 bases, with 0 bases between them. The V gene's germline CDR1 is SGHAT and CDR2 FQNNGV. The CDR3 region has the DNA TGTGCCAGCAGCTATAATTCACCCCTCCACTTT. This codes for CASSYNSPLHF. Together with reference TRBV11-2 and TRBJ1-6, the CDR3 gives the full variable domain: EAGVAQSPRYKIIEKRQSVAFWCNPISGHATLYWYQQILGQGPKLLIQFQNNGVVDDSQLPKDRFSAERLKGVDSTLKIQPAKLEDSAVYLCASSYNSPLHFGNGTRLTVT.

This clonotype was seen at least ten times. The J gene is TRBJ1-2, the V gene TRBV5-1; 8 nucleotides match TRBD1. The junction had 1 base not matched to a gene; V was cut back by 3 bases and J by 6 bases. The CDR3 is 12 residues long. The V gene's germline CDR1 is SGHRS and CDR2 YFSETQ. Here the CDR3 reads CASSSGGHGYTF. CDR3 bases: TGCGCCAGCAGCTCAGGGGGCCATGGCTACACCTTC.

This clonotype was detected ten times or more. The J gene is TRBJ1-2, the V gene TRBV12-3 or TRBV12-4; the D gene is possibly TRBD1 (5 bases). The CDR3 loop spans 15 amino acids. V lost 2 bases, J lost 0 bases, and 10 bases lay in between. The CDR3 DNA is TGTGCCAGCAGTTTAAGGGGAGTCCCTAACTATGGCTACACCTTC. Translating gives CASSLRGVPNYGYTF.

The V call is TRBV20-1, the J call TRBJ2-5, with D possibly matching TRBD1 (6 bases). This CDR3 spans 13 amino acids. Trimming took 2 bases from V and 7 from J, leaving 14 bases between them. The germline V gene has CDR1 DFQATT and CDR2 SNEGSKA (reference sequence). CDR3 region: CSARHRQAATQYF. The CDR3 nucleotides are TGCAGTGCTAGACACAGACAGGCAGCGACCCAGTACTTC.

V gene TRBV6-2 or TRBV6-3 combines with J gene TRBJ2-7; D is possibly TRBD1 or TRBD2 (5 bases each). V dropped 1 base and J dropped 5 bases, with 12 bases sitting between them. Germline lookup yields CDR1 MNHEY and CDR2 SVGEGT. The CDR3 has 14 amino acids. DNA for the CDR3: TGTGCCAGCAGTTACTACAGGAGCGGCAACGAGCAGTACTTC. Amino acids: CASSYYRSGNEQYF.

This clonotype showed up many times. The chain couples TRBV6-5 to TRBJ2-7; possible D gene TRBD2, 5 bases. V was shortened by 4 bases and J by 6 bases, with 16 bases between the two germline ends. Germline V gives CDR1 MNHEY, CDR2 SVGAGI. The CDR3 has 14 amino acids. The CDR3 spells CASSLDSVGPEQYF. CDR3 in DNA: TGTGCCAGCAGTTTGGACTCGGTTGGACCCGAGCAGTACTTC.

This clonotype was seen only a few times. The rearrangement uses TRBV3-1 and TRBJ1-6, with D perhaps TRBD1 (5 bases). Germline V gene sequence: CDR1 LGHDT, CDR2 YNNKEL (reference sequence). This CDR3 region has 15 residues. Trimming left V 1 base short and J 10 bases short, with 14 bases between. The CDR3 protein is CASSQVAGRGSPLHF. Written as DNA, the CDR3 is TGTGCCAGCAGCCAAGTAGCAGGGCGAGGATCACCCCTCCACTTT.

This clonotype was seen many times. This chain connects TRBV20-1 to TRBJ2-5, with unresolved D. There are 11 residues in the CDR3. The germline CDR1 and CDR2 sequences are DFQATT and SNEGSKA (reference sequence). Trimming shortened V by 3 bases and J by 3 bases, and 5 bases separated the two germline ends. Written as DNA, the CDR3 is TGCAGTGCTAGCCGTAAAGAGACCCAGTACTTC. It translates to CSASRKETQYF.

This clonotype was seen ten or more times. The chain recombines TRBV6-2 or TRBV6-3 with TRBJ2-2, with 11 bases that match TRBD2. This CDR3 has 18 amino acids. V lost 0 bases, J lost 1 base, and 4 bases stayed unmatched. Per germline, CDR1 MNHEY and CDR2 SVGEGT. The chain's CDR3 is CASSYSGLAEVNTGELFF. The CDR3 nucleotides read TGTGCCAGCAGTTACTCGGGACTAGCGGAGGTGAACACCGGGGAGCTGTTTTTT.

This clonotype was recorded at least ten times. The chain combines TRBV2 with TRBJ2-7; no definite D call. CDR1 is SNHLY, CDR2 FYNNEI, per germline. Trimming removed 3 bases at V and 1 base at J, with 7 bases between. The CDR3 is made up of 13 amino acids. The CDR3 here is CASSDDESYEQYF. The CDR3 bases are TGTGCCAGCAGTGATGACGAGTCCTACGAGCAGTACTTC.

This clonotype appeared once. V usage is TRBV11-3 and J usage is TRBJ1-5; perhaps TRBD1 as D (5 bases). With 5 bases removed from V and 3 bases from J, the gap between germline ends came to 11 bases. The CDR3 is 14 residues long. The germline CDR1 and CDR2 sequences are SGHNT and YENEEA. The CDR3 spells CASSLAGYNQPQHF. In nucleotides, the CDR3 is TGTGCCAGCAGCCTCGCAGGGTACAATCAGCCCCAGCATTTT.

J is TRBJ2-2 and V is TRBV9, with D maybe TRBD2 (5 bases). Trimming left V 2 bases short and J 5 bases short, with 10 bases between. CDR3 length equals 14 residues. CDR1 SGDLS and CDR2 YYNGEE come from the germline V gene. The CDR3: CASSVGPGTGELFF. In DNA form, the CDR3 reads TGTGCCAGCAGCGTGGGCCCGGGGACCGGGGAGCTGTTTTTT.

This clonotype has just a few counts. The chain has TRBV28 and TRBJ1-6; no firm D call. V was shortened by 7 bases and J by 6 bases, with 13 bases between the two germline ends. Germline V gene data show CDR1 as MDHEN and CDR2 as SYDVKM. The CDR3 is 14 residues long. CDR3 DNA sequence: TGTGCCAGCATATATTCCACGGGTAATTCACCCCTCCACTTT. Protein: CASIYSTGNSPLHF.

The chain is built from TRBV7-2 and TRBJ2-6, with no clear D. CDR3 size: 15 residues. Trimming took off 6 bases at V and 12 bases at J, with 21 bases between the two ends. The germline CDR1 and CDR2 sequences are SGHTA and FQGNSA. In DNA, the CDR3 is TGTGCCAGCAGTCCTGGTCTACGTCGCCGTACCGTCCTGACTTTC. Amino acids: CASSPGLRRRTVLTF.

This clonotype came up many times. V usage is TRBV20-1 and J usage is TRBJ2-7; 10 bases map to TRBD2. The CDR3 contains 17 residues. The V gene end was trimmed by 3 bases and the J gene end by 0 bases; junction bases not matched to a gene: 11. The V gene's germline CDR1 is DFQATT and CDR2 SNEGSKA (reference sequence). CDR3 sequence: CSASRGLAGDFSYEQYF. CDR3 coding DNA: TGCAGTGCTAGCCGTGGGCTAGCGGGAGATTTCTCCTACGAGCAGTACTTC.

This clonotype was counted at least ten times. The CDR3 sequence is CASSLTGWSEQYF. CDR3 DNA: TGTGCCAGCAGTTTAACCGGTTGGAGCGAGCAGTACTTC. The V gene is TRBV28, the J gene TRBJ2-7; no reliable D call. This CDR3 is 13 amino acids long. Trimming cost V 2 bases and J 6 bases, with 11 bases left between them. Germline V lookup: CDR1 MDHEN, CDR2 SYDVKM. The entire variable domain, with the rest obtained from reference TRBV28 and TRBJ2-7, is as follows: DVKVTQSSRYLVKRTGEKVFLECVQDMDHENMFWYRQDPGLGLRLIYFSYDVKMKEKGDIPEGYSVSREKKERFSLILESASTNQTSMYLCASSLTGWSEQYFGPGTRLTVT.

In its sample, this clonotype was seen many times. The DNA is omitted, as the CDR3 cannot be located on it reliably, and the CDR3 follows TCRdb's listing. The V call is TRBV7-2, the J call TRBJ2-6; TRBD1, the D gene given by the table, was not confirmed from the DNA. CDR1 and CDR2 (germline): SGHTA, FQGNSA. Ends included, the CDR3 has 19 residues. CDR3 region: CASSLGRGGSLLRANVLTF.

This clonotype was counted only a few times. The chain is built from TRBV29-1 and TRBJ2-7; 8 bases line up with TRBD2. Germline V gene data show CDR1 as SQVTM and CDR2 as ANQGSEA. There are 13 residues in the CDR3. V trimming: 6 bases; J trimming: 3 bases; junction bases outside the gene matches: 7. The CDR3 is CSVEGGTSYEQYF. The CDR3 DNA follows: TGCAGCGTGGAGGGCGGGACTAGCTACGAGCAGTACTTC.

This clonotype was detected a few times. The chain combines TRBV3-1 with TRBJ2-7, with D perhaps assigned TRBD1 or TRBD2 (5 bases each). This CDR3 has 12 amino acids. V was trimmed by 3 bases and J by 5 bases, leaving 8 bases between them. Germline values: CDR1 LGHDT, CDR2 YNNKEL (reference sequence). CDR3 nucleotides: TGTGCCAGCAGCCAGGGGACCGACGAGCAGTACTTC. Amino acid sequence: CASSQGTDEQYF.

The gene calls are TRBV28 and TRBJ2-5; 8 bases fit TRBD2. Looked up from germline, CDR1 is MDHEN and CDR2 is SYDVKM. This CDR3 has 10 residues. Trimming at V came to 11 bases and at J to 4 bases, leaving 0 bases not matched to a gene. The CDR3 sequence is CAGTRETQYF. CDR3 nucleotides: TGTGCCGGGACTAGAGAGACCCAGTACTTC.

In this sample, this clonotype turned up many times. The CDR3 DNA reads as TGTGCCAGCAGTTTTGGGGGAGGGAACGGGAATCAGCCCCAGCATTTT. Translated: CASSFGGGNGNQPQHF. This chain links TRBV28 with TRBJ1-5; possible D gene TRBD1, 5 bases. The CDR3 is 16 residues long. Trimming cost V 3 bases and J 4 bases, with 16 bases left between them. Germline V gene lookup returns CDR1 MDHEN and CDR2 SYDVKM.

CDR3 DNA sequence: TGTGCCAGCAGTTTATCCTCCAACCCCGGACAGCCCCAGTATTTT. Amino acids: CASSLSSNPGQPQYF. The V call is TRBV28, the J call TRBJ1-5, with D possibly matching TRBD1 (6 bases). The end of the DNA fits TRBJ2-3 better, so the J call may be wrong. The CDR3 length is 15 residues. CDR1 is MDHEN, CDR2 SYDVKM, per germline.